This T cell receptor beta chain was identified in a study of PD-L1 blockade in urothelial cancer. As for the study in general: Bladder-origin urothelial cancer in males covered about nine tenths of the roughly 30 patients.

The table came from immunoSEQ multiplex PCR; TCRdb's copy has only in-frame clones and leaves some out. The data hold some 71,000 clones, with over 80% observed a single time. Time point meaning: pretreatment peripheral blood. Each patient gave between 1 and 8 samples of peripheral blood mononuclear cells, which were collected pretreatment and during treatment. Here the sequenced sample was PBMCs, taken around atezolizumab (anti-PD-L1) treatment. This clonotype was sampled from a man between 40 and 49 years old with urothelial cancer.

CDR3 region: CASSVSGSLGEQYF. The DNA for the CDR3 is TGTGCCAGCAGTGTTAGCGGGTCCCTAGGAGAGCAGTACTTC. The chain recombines TRBV6-1 with TRBJ2-7, with 7 bases matching TRBD2. The CDR3 sequence is 14 residues long. Germline V gene sequence: CDR1 MNHNS, CDR2 SASEGT. V lost 4 bases and J lost 7; bases outside the gene matches: 10.